Below, 21 T cell receptor beta chains from the same sample are listed, as sequenced in a study of T cell responses to AZD1222 COVID-19 vaccine. Assay: immunoSEQ multiplex PCR; the TCRdb copy retains only in-frame clones and omits some. The sample lists roughly 85,000 clones, roughly nine tenths occurring once. The sample here was peripheral blood, taken on day 0 of AZD1222 vaccination. These receptors came from an adult in good health.

The chain is built from TRBV19 and TRBJ2-1; D call uncertain. The CDR3 contains 13 residues. V lost 6 bases and J 0 bases, leaving 6 bases between the germline ends. Germline V lookup: CDR1 LNHDA, CDR2 SQIVND (reference sequence). The CDR3 spells CASRPSSYNEQFF. The CDR3 DNA reads as TGTGCCAGTAGGCCCAGCTCCTACAATGAGCAGTTCTTC.

The gene calls are TRBV18 and TRBJ1-1, with 9 nucleotides matching TRBD1. J lost 4 bases, V lost 3 bases, and 6 bases had no gene match. The germline V gene has CDR1 KGHSH and CDR2 LQKENI. The CDR3 sequence is 15 residues long. The CDR3 loop reads CASSPWTGEGTEAFF. As DNA, the CDR3 is TGTGCCAGCTCACCTTGGACAGGGGAGGGCACTGAAGCTTTCTTT.

The chain couples TRBV11-2 to TRBJ1-4; 9 positions match TRBD1. The V gene's germline CDR1 is SGHAT and CDR2 FQNNGV. This CDR3 is built from 15 residues. V shed 5 bases, J shed 7 bases, and the junction held 8 bases outside the gene matches. The DNA of the CDR3 is TGTGCCAGCAGCCCCGACAGGGGGTTTGGTGAAAAACTGTTTTTT. This encodes CASSPDRGFGEKLFF. Full variable domain (remainder filled in from reference TRBV11-2 and TRBJ1-4): EAGVAQSPRYKIIEKRQSVAFWCNPISGHATLYWYQQILGQGPKLLIQFQNNGVVDDSQLPKDRFSAERLKGVDSTLKIQPAKLEDSAVYLCASSPDRGFGEKLFFGSGTQLSVL.

The chain combines TRBV11-2 with TRBJ2-6; 11 bases are shared with TRBD1. The CDR3 runs 18 residues. Germline V CDR1 and CDR2: SGHAT, FQNNGV. With 5 bases clipped from V and 3 bases from J, the junction kept 9 bases outside the gene matches. CDR3 amino acids: CASSPLGQGGYGANVLTF. As DNA, the CDR3 is TGTGCCAGCAGCCCCCTGGGACAGGGGGGATATGGGGCCAACGTCCTGACTTTC.

The gene calls are TRBV7-2 and TRBJ1-1, with D unresolved. The CDR3 length is 12 residues. Trimming took 11 bases from V and 2 from J, leaving 12 bases between them. CDR1 and CDR2 (germline): SGHTA, FQGNSA. CDR3 loop: CASGPVNTEAFF. CDR3 in DNA: TGTGCCTCCGGTCCAGTAAACACTGAAGCTTTCTTT.

The chain links TRBV4-2 to TRBJ2-7; D could derive from TRBD1 or TRBD2 (5 bases each). Germline V lookup: CDR1 LGHNA, CDR2 YNFKEQ. V was pared by 0 bases and J by 2 bases, with 8 bases between. The CDR3 sequence is 14 residues long. The CDR3 sequence: CASSQEVGAYEQYF. CDR3 bases: TGTGCCAGCAGCCAAGAGGTGGGGGCCTACGAGCAGTACTTC.

This chain links TRBV18 with TRBJ1-1; D perhaps matches TRBD1 (5 bases). Germline V CDR1 and CDR2: KGHSH, LQKENI. V was shortened by 3 bases and J by 1 base, with 12 bases between the two germline ends. This CDR3 has 15 amino acids. The CDR3 nucleotides read TGTGCCAGCTCACCCCCCAAGGGGAGGAACACTGAAGCTTTCTTT. Translating gives CASSPPKGRNTEAFF.

The chain joins TRBV13 to TRBJ1-3, with D perhaps matching TRBD1 (6 bases). V lost 5 bases, J lost 0 bases, and 14 bases lay in between. Germline-derived CDR1 and CDR2 are PRHDT and FYEKMQ (reference sequence). This CDR3 region has 16 residues. DNA for the CDR3: TGTGCCAGCAGCAAAGACAGGCTGAGCTCTGGAAACACCATATATTTT. Translation: CASSKDRLSSGNTIYF.

This clone has a handful of counts. The chain carries TRBV5-5 and TRBJ1-2; D gene uncertain. The germline V gene encodes CDR1 SGHKS and CDR2 YYEKEE (reference sequence). CDR3 length equals 12 residues. V was trimmed by 0 bases and J by 5 bases, leaving 5 bases between them. The CDR3 DNA reads as TGTGCCAGCAGCTTGGCGGAATATGGCTACACCTTC. This gives the protein CASSLAEYGYTF.

The J gene is TRBJ2-7, the V gene TRBV5-1; 11 bases match TRBD1. The germline V gene has CDR1 SGHRS and CDR2 YFSETQ. The CDR3 runs to 14 residues. Trimming at V came to 3 bases and at J to 7 bases, leaving 6 bases not matched to a gene. This chain's CDR3 is CASSYGQGAEEQYF. The DNA for the CDR3 is TGCGCCAGCAGCTATGGACAGGGGGCGGAAGAGCAGTACTTC.

The gene calls are TRBV18 and TRBJ1-5; D is uncertain. The germline V and J ends were trimmed by 3 bases and 0 bases, with 6 bases remaining between them. Per the germline V gene, CDR1 is KGHSH and CDR2 is LQKENI. The CDR3 runs 14 residues. The CDR3 protein is CASSPVDSNQPQHF. CDR3 nucleotide sequence: TGTGCCAGCTCACCGGTAGATAGCAATCAGCCCCAGCATTTT.

This chain links TRBV3-1 (or the pseudogene TRBV3-2) with TRBJ1-4; the match to TRBD1 covers 7 bases. Germline V gives CDR1 LGHDT, CDR2 YNNKEL (reference sequence). This CDR3 has 16 amino acids. V lost 4 bases and J lost 4; bases outside the gene matches: 9. The CDR3, as DNA: TGTGCCAGCAGCCGCATCGGGACAGCAAATAATGAAAAACTGTTTTTT. It is translated as CASSRIGTANNEKLFF.

The chain recombines TRBV5-1 with TRBJ2-5, with D perhaps matching TRBD2 (6 bases). This CDR3 region has 16 residues. Germline loops: CDR1 SGHRS, CDR2 YFSETQ. Trimming cost V 0 bases and J 5 bases, with 17 bases left between them. CDR3 residues: CASSLAERGAGETQYF. The DNA for the CDR3 is TGCGCCAGCAGCTTGGCCGAACGGGGCGCGGGGGAGACCCAGTACTTC.

This chain joins TRBV6-2 or TRBV6-3 and TRBJ2-7; TRBD1 matches at 8 bases. J was trimmed by 3 bases and V by 2 bases; bases with no gene match: 12. This CDR3 has 17 amino acids. CDR1 and CDR2 from the germline V gene are MNHEY and SVGEGT. The CDR3 DNA follows: TGTGCCAGCAGTTACCTTAGGGGGCAGGGGGCCTACTACGAGCAGTACTTC. Protein: CASSYLRGQGAYYEQYF.

The gene calls are TRBV28 and TRBJ2-5, with D unclear. There are 12 residues in the CDR3. From germline, CDR1 is MDHEN and CDR2 SYDVKM. Trimming took off 5 bases at V and 5 bases at J, with 9 bases between the two ends. The DNA of the CDR3 is TGTGCCAGCAGTCCCCGTAGTGAGACCCAGTACTTC. Its protein product is CASSPRSETQYF.

The rearrangement links TRBV6-1 to TRBJ1-4, with no clear D. V lost 3 bases to trimming and J lost 1 base, with 9 bases between them. CDR3 length: 15 amino acids. Per the germline V gene, CDR1 is MNHNS and CDR2 is SASEGT. The CDR3 is CASSEDLRTNEKLFF. The CDR3, as DNA: TGTGCCAGCAGTGAGGATTTAAGAACTAATGAAAAACTGTTTTTT.

The chain is built from TRBV27 and TRBJ1-1, with D perhaps TRBD1 (6 bases). V lost 8 bases, J lost 3 bases, and 10 bases lay in between. This CDR3 region has 12 residues. Germline CDR1 and CDR2: MNHEY and SMNVEV (reference sequence). CDR3 sequence: CASQTGYTEAFF. The CDR3 DNA reads TGTGCCAGCCAGACAGGTTACACTGAAGCTTTCTTT.

A word on this clone: Sequence at one end of the junction differs from germline and may be a read error. The V call is TRBV12-3 or TRBV12-4, the J call TRBJ1-2; D is possibly TRBD1 (5 bases). The CDR3 has 9 residues. The CDR3 loop reads CASNWGLDF. The CDR3 DNA follows: TGTGCCAGCAATTGGGGACTCGACTTC.

The V and J genes are TRBV6-5 and TRBJ2-7, with 8 bases lining up with TRBD2. There are 14 residues in the CDR3. Trimming removed 7 bases from V and 6 bases from J; junction bases left unmatched: 11. The germline CDR1 and CDR2 sequences are MNHEY and SVGAGI. Here the CDR3 DNA reads TGTGCCAGCATCCAACGGGGGGGATTGAGCGAGCAGTACTTC. Amino acids: CASIQRGGLSEQYF.

The V gene is TRBV7-9, the J gene TRBJ1-6; D is unresolved. Trimming stripped 1 base from V and 16 bases from J, with 11 bases between. Germline V gene sequence: CDR1 SEHNR, CDR2 FQNEAQ (reference sequence). This CDR3 is 12 amino acids long. Here the CDR3 DNA reads TGTGCCAGCAGCTTAGATTCTATGGGACTCCACTTT. It specifies CASSLDSMGLHF. The whole variable domain, filled in from reference TRBV7-9 and TRBJ1-6, reads DTGVSQNPRHKITKRGQNVTFRCDPISEHNRLYWYRQTLGQGPEFLTYFQNEAQLEKSRLLSDRFSAERPKGSFSTLEIQRTEQGDSAMYLCASSLDSMGLHFGNGTRLTVT.

The V call is TRBV10-3, the J call TRBJ1-1, with D possibly matching TRBD1 (6 bases). This CDR3 has 15 residues. Germline V gives CDR1 ENHRY, CDR2 SYGVKD. Trimming shortened V by 0 bases and J by 5 bases, and 13 bases separated the two germline ends. CDR3 amino acids: CAISESGGSRTEAFF. The CDR3 DNA follows: TGTGCCATCAGTGAGTCGGGGGGCTCGAGGACTGAAGCTTTCTTT.